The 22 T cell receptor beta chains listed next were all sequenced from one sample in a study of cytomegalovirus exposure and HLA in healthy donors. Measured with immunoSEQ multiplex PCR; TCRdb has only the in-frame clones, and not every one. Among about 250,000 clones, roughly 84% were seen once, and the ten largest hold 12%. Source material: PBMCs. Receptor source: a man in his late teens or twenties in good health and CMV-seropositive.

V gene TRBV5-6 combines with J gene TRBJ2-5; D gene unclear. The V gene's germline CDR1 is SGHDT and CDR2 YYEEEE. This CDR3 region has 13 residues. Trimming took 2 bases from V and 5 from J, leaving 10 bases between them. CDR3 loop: CASSFGPAETQYF. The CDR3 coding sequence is TGTGCCAGCAGCTTCGGCCCAGCGGAGACCCAGTACTTC.

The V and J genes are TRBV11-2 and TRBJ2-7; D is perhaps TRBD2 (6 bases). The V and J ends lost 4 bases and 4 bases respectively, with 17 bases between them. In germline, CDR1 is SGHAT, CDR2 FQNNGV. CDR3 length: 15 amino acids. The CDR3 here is CASSSGGGIGYEQYF. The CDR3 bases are TGTGCCAGCAGCTCCGGAGGCGGGATAGGGTACGAGCAGTACTTC.

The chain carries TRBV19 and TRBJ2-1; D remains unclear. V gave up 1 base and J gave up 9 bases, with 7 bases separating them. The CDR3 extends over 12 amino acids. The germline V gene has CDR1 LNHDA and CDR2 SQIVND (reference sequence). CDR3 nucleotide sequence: TGTGCCAGTAGTATAGGGGTTGGTGAGCAGTTCTTC. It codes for CASSIGVGEQFF. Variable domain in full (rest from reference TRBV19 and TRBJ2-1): DGGITQSPKYLFRKEGQNVTLSCEQNLNHDAMYWYRQDPGQGLRLIYYSQIVNDFQKGDIAEGYSVSREKKESFPLTVTSAQKNPTAFYLCASSIGVGEQFFGPGTRLTVL.

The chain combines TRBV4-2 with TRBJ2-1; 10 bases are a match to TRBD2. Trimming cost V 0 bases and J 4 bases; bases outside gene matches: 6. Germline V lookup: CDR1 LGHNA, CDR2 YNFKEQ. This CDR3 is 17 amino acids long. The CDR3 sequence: CASSQDLPSGGYNEQFF. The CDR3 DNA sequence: TGTGCCAGCAGCCAAGATCTTCCTAGCGGGGGATACAATGAGCAGTTCTTC.

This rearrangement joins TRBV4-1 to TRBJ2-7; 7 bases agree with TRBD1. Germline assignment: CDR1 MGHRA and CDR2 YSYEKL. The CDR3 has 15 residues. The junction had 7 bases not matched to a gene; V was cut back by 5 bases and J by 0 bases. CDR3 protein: CASSSMTGLSYEQYF. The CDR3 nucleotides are TGCGCCAGCAGCTCTATGACAGGGCTCTCCTACGAGCAGTACTTC.

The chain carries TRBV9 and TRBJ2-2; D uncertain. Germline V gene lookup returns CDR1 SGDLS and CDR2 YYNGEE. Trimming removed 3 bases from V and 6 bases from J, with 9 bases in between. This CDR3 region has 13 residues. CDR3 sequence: CASSASHPGELFF. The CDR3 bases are TGTGCCAGCAGCGCCTCGCACCCCGGGGAGCTGTTTTTT.

CDR3 sequence (DNA): TGTGCCAGCAGTTACTCCTCTGAGGTACTGGAGGAAAAACTGTTTTTT. Protein: CASSYSSEVLEEKLFF. The chain links TRBV6-5 to TRBJ1-4; no clear D. Germline lookup yields CDR1 MNHEY and CDR2 SVGAGI. This CDR3 has 16 amino acids. V shed 0 bases and J shed 8 bases, with 16 bases lying between them.

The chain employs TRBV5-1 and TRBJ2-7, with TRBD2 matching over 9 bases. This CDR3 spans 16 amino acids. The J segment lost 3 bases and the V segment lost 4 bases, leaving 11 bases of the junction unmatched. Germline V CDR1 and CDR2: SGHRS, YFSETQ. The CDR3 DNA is TGCGCCAGCAGCCTAGAAGCGGGAGGAGTATTCTACGAGCAGTACTTC. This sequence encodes CASSLEAGGVFYEQYF. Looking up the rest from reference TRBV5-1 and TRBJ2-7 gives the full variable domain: KAGVTQTPRYLIKTRGQQVTLSCSPISGHRSVSWYQQTPGQGLQFLFEYFSETQRNKGNFPGRFSGRQFSNSRSEMNVSTLELGDSALYLCASSLEAGGVFYEQYFGPGTRLTVT.

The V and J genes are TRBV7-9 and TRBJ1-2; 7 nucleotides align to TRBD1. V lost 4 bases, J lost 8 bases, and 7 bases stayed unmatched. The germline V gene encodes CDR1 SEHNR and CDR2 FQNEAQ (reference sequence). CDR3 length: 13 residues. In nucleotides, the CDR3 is TGTGCCAGCAGCTCCGGGACAGCCTGGGGCTACACCTTC. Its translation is CASSSGTAWGYTF.

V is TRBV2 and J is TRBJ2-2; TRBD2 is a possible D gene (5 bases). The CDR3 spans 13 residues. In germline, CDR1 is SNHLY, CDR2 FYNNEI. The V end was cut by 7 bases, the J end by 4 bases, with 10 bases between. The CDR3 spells CASTEGATGELFF. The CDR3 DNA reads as TGTGCCAGCACCGAGGGTGCCACCGGGGAGCTGTTTTTT.

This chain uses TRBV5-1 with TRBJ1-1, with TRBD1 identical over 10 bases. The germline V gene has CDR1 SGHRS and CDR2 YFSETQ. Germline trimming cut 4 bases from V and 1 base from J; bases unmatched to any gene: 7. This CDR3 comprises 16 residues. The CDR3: CASSLRQGARNTEAFF. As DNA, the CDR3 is TGCGCCAGCAGCCTCCGACAGGGGGCGCGGAACACTGAAGCTTTCTTT.

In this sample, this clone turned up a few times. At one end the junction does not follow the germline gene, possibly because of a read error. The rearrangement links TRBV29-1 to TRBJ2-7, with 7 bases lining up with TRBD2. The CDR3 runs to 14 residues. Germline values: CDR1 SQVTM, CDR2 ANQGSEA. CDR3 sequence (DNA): TGCAGCGTCACTACGGGCGGCGGGGGTTACGGGCAGTACTTC. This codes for CSVTTGGGGYGQYF.

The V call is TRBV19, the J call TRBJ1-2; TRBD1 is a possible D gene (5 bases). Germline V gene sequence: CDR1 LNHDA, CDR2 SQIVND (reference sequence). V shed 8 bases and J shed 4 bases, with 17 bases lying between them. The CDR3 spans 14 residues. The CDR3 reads CASGQGDGSYGYTF. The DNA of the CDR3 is TGTGCCAGTGGTCAAGGGGACGGATCCTATGGCTACACCTTC.

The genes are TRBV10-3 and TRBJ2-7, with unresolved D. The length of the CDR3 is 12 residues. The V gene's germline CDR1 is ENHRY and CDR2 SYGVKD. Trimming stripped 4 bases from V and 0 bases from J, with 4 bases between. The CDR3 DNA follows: TGTGCCATCAGTGCCTTCTCCTACGAGCAGTACTTC. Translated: CAISAFSYEQYF.

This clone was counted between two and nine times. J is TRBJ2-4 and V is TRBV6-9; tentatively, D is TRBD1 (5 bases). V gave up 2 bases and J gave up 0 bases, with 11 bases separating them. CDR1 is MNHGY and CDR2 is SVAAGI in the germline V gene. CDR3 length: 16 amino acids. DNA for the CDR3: TGTGCCAGCAGTTATCCGACAGTTTTAGCCAAAAACATTCAGTACTTC. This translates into CASSYPTVLAKNIQYF.

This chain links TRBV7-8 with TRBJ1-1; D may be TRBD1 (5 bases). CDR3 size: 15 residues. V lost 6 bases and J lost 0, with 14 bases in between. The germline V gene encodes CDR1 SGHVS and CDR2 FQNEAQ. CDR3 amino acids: CASSRGPRVNTEAFF. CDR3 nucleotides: TGTGCCAGCAGTAGGGGTCCGAGGGTGAACACTGAAGCTTTCTTT. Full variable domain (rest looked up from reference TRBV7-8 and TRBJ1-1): GAGVSQSPRYKVAKRGQDVALRCDPISGHVSLFWYQQALGQGPEFLTYFQNEAQLDKSGLPSDRFFAERPEGSVSTLKIQRTQQEDSAVYLCASSRGPRVNTEAFFGQGTRLTVV.

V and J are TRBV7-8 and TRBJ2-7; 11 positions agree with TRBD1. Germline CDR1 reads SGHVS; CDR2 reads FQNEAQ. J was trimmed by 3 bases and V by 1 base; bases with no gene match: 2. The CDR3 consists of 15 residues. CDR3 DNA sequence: TGTGCCAGCAGCTTAGAGGGACAGGGGGTCTACGAGCAGTACTTC. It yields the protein CASSLEGQGVYEQYF.

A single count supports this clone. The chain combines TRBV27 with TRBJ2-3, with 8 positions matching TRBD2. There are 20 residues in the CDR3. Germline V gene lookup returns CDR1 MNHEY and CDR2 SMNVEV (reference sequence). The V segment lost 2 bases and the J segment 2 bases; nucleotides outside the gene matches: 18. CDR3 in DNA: TGTGCCAGCAGTTTAGGGCCATCTAGCGGGCGGTTTACTTACACAGATACGCAGTATTTT. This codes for CASSLGPSSGRFTYTDTQYF.

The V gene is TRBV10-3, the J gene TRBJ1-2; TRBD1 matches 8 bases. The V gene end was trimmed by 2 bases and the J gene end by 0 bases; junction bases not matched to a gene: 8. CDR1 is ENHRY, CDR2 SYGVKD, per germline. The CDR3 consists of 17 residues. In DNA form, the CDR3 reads TGTGCCATCAGTGAGCCAACAGGGGGATGGGCTAACTATGGCTACACCTTC. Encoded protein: CAISEPTGGWANYGYTF.

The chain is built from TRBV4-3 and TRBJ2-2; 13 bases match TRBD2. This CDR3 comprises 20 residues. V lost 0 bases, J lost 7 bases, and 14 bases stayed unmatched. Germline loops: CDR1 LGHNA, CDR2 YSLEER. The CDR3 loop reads CASSQDWTSGSYDYSGELFF. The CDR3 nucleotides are TGCGCCAGCAGCCAAGATTGGACTAGCGGGAGTTATGATTACAGCGGGGAGCTGTTTTTT.

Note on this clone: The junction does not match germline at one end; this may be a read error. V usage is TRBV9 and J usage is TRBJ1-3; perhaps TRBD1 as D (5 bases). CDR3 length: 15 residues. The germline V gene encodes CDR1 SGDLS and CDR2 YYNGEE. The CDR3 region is CASSVAAGALNAIYF. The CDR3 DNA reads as TGTGCCAGCAGCGTAGCGGCTGGGGCCTTAAACGCCATATATTTT.

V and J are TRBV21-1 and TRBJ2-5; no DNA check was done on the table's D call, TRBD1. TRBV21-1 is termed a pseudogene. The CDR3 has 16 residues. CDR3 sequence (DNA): TGTGCCAGCAGCCTTCGGGACAGGGAGGTACGGGAGACCCAGTACTTC. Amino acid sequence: CASSLRDREVRETQYF.